These 2 T cell receptor beta chains came from one sample sequenced in a study of Graves' ophthalmopathy and Graves' hyperthyroidism. Amplification from RNA transcripts yielded the TCR beta CDR3 regions. First-round RT-PCR used HTBI primers; second-round multiplex PCR followed. TCRdb independently ran MiXCR on the multiplex PCR reads; one entry per CDR3 protein. This table has roughly 500,000 distinct CDR3 sequences, 13% to 15% appearing once. Sequencing was carried out using blood. The source of these receptors is a woman aged 25-40 years with Graves' ophthalmopathy.

As regards this clonotype: A much larger clone sits a single nucleotide away, making a read error possible. The chain couples TRBV6-1 to TRBJ2-7, with no clear D. Between the trimmed V and J ends, which lost 6 bases and 0 bases, there was a span of 12 bases. This CDR3 is built from 14 residues. Germline CDR1 reads MNHNS; CDR2 reads SASEGT. The DNA of the CDR3 is TGTGCCAGCAGCCCTGGATTGACCTCCTACGAGCAGTACGTC. This gives the protein CASSPGLTSYEQYV.

In its sample, this clonotype was seen a few times. This chain connects TRBV5-1 to TRBJ1-2; TRBD1 aligns across 10 bases. CDR3 length: 14 residues. Losses at the gene ends were 4 bases for V and 9 bases for J; bases not matched to a gene: 9. Germline V lookup: CDR1 SGHRS, CDR2 YFSETQ. CDR3 in DNA: TGCGCCAGCAGCCCGATCCGGGACAGGGGACGCTACACCTTC. Protein sequence: CASSPIRDRGRYTF.